This T cell receptor (beta chain) is drawn from a study of OX40 agonist ivuxolimab in advanced cancers. Study in general: Patients were given ivuxolimab, an antibody that agonizes OX40 (CD134).

Study results and caveats: Relative to CD4+ cells, CD8+ T cells on average had more expanded clones. Clonal expansion from baseline to week 6 occurred in both CD4+ and CD8+ T cells.

Details on this clone: Its cognate antigen is unknown.

This CDR3 is built from 14 residues. V was pared by 2 bases and J by 0 bases, with 8 bases between. Germline CDR1 MGHRA, CDR2 YSYEKL. Generated by immunoSEQ multiplex PCR, the TCRdb table keeps only in-frame clones and is missing some. This table has some 68,000 clones, over 70% appearing once. Sampled blood was obtained at baseline, cycle 4 day 1, and cycle 7 day 1. This clonotype was sampled from an adult with an advanced solid tumor such as melanoma, head and neck, liver or kidney cancer. The source was CD4+ or CD8+ T cells sorted from blood, collected in a trial of the OX40 agonist ivuxolimab. The chain has TRBV4-1 and TRBJ2-7; no reliable D call. In DNA form, the CDR3 reads TGCGCCAGCAGCCAAACCCGGGCCTCCTACGAGCAGTACTTC. Translated, it gives CASSQTRASYEQYF.